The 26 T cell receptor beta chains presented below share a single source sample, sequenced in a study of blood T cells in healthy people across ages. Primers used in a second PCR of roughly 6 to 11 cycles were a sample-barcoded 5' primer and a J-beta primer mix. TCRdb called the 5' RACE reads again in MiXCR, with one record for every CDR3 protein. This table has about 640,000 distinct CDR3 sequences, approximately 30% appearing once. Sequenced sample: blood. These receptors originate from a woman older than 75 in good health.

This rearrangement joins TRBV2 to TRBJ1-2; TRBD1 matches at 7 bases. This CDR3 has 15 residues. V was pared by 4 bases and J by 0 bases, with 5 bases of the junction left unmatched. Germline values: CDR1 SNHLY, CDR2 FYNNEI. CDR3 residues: CASSADRPTNYGYTF. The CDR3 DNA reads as TGTGCCAGCAGTGCGGACAGGCCAACTAACTATGGCTACACCTTC. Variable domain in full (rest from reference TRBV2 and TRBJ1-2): EPEVTQTPSHQVTQMGQEVILRCVPISNHLYFYWYRQILGQKVEFLVSFYNNEISEKSEIFDDQFSVERPDGSNFTLKIRSTKLEDSAMYFCASSADRPTNYGYTFGSGTRLTVV.

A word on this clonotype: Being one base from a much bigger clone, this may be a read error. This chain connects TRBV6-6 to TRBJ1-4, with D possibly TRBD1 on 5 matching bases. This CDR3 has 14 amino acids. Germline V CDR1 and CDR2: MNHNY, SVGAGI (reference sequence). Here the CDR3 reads CASSFQGSNEELFF. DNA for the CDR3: TGTGCCAGCAGTTTCCAGGGATCGAATGAAGAACTGTTTTTT.

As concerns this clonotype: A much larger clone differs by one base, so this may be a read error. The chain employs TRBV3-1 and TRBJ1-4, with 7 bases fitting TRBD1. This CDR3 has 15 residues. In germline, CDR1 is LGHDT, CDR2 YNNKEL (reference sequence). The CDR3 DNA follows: TGTGCCAGCAGCCGACCGCAGGGGGACCTAGAAAAACGGTTTTTT. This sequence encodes CASSRPQGDLEKRFF.

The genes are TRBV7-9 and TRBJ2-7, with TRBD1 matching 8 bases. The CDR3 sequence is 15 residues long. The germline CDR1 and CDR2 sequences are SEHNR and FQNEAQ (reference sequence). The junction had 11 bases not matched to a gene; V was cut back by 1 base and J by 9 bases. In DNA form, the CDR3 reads TGTGCCAGCAGCTTAGGTCCAGGGGGCGAACTCGGGCAGTACTTC. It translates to CASSLGPGGELGQYF.

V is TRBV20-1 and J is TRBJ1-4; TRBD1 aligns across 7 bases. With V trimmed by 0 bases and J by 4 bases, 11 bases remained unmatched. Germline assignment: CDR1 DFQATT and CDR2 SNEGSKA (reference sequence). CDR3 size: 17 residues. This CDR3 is CSAREGGPGSHNEKLFF. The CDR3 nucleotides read TGCAGTGCTAGAGAAGGGGGCCCGGGGTCCCATAATGAAAAACTGTTTTTT.

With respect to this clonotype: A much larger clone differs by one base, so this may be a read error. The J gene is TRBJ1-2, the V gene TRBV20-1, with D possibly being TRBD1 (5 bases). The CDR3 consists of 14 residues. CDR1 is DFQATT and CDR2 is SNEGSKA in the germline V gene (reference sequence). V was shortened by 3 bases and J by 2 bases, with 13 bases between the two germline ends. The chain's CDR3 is CSARQGSINYGYTF. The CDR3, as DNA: TGCAGTGCTAGGCAGGGCTCCATCAACTATGGCTACACCTTC.

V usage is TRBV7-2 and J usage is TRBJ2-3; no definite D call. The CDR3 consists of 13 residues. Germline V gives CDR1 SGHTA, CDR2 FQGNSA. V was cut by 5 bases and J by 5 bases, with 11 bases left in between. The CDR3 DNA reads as TGTGCCAGCAGCCCCGTCTATGGAGATACGCAGTATTTT. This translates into CASSPVYGDTQYF.

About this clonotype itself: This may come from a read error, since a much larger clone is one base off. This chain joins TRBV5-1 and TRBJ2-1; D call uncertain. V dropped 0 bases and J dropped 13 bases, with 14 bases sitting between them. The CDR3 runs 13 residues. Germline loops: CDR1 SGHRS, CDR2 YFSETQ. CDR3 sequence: CASSLAELETQFF. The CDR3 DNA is TGCGCCAGCAGCTTGGCCGAATTGGAGACCCAGTTCTTC.

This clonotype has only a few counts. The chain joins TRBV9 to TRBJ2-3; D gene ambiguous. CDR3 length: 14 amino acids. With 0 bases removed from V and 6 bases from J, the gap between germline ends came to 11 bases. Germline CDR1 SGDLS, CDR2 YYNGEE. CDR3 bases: TGTGCCAGCAGCGTAGAAATGGCAAGGGATACGCAGTATTTT. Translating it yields CASSVEMARDTQYF.

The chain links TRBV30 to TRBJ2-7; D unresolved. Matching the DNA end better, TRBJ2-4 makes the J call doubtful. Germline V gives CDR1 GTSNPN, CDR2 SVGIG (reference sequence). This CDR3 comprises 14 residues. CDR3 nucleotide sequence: TGTGCCTGGAGTGTACGCCCAGAAAAAAACATTCAGTACTTC. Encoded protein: CAWSVRPEKNIQYF.

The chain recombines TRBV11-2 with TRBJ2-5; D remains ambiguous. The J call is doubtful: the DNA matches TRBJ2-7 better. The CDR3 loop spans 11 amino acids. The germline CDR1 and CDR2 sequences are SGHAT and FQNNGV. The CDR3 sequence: CASRLNYEQYF. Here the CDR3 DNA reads TGTGCCAGCAGGCTAAACTACGAGCAGTACTTC.

CDR3 amino acids: CASSQGLAANTDTQYF. Written as DNA, the CDR3 is TGTGCCAGCAGCCAAGGGCTAGCGGCAAACACAGATACGCAGTATTTT. J is TRBJ2-3 and V is TRBV3-1; 7 bases match TRBD2. V lost 1 base and J lost 2; bases outside the gene matches: 6. This CDR3 is built from 16 residues. Germline V gene sequence: CDR1 LGHDT, CDR2 YNNKEL (reference sequence).

The CDR3 spells CASSVGDSSQETQYF. Written as DNA, the CDR3 is TGTGCCAGCAGCGTTGGGGACTCCTCCCAAGAGACCCAGTACTTC. J is TRBJ2-5 and V is TRBV9; perhaps TRBD2 as D (6 bases). Per the germline V gene, CDR1 is SGDLS and CDR2 is YYNGEE. V was cut by 2 bases and J by 1 base, with 12 bases left in between. This CDR3 has 15 amino acids.

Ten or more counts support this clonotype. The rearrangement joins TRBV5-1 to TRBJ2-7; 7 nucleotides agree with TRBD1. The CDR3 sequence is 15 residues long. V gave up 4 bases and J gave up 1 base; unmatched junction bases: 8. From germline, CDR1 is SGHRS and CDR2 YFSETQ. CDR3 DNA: TGCGCCAGCAGCCAGGGGGATACAGGGTCCTACGAGCAGTACTTC. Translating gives CASSQGDTGSYEQYF.

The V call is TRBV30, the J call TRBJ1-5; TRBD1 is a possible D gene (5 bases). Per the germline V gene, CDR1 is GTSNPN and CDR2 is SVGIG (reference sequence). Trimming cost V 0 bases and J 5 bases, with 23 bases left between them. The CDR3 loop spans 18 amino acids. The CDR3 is CAWSVEGGFIQGDQPQHF. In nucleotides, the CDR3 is TGTGCCTGGAGTGTGGAAGGAGGGTTCATTCAAGGGGATCAGCCCCAGCATTTT.

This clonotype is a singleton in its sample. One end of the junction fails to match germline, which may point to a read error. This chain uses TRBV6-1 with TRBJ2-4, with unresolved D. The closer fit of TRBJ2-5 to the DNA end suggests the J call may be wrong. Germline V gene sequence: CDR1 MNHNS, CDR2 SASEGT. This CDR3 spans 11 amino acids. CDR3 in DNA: TGTACCAGCATCGGGTTGGCGACCCAGTACTTC. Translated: CTSIGLATQYF.

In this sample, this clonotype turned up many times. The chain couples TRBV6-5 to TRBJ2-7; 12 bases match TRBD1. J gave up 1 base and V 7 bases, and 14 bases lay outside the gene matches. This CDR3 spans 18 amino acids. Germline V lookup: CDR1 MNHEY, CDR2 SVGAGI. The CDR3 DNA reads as TGTGCCAGCATTACCGGGACAGGGGGCCCCCGGGGATCCTACGAGCAGTACTTC. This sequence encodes CASITGTGGPRGSYEQYF.

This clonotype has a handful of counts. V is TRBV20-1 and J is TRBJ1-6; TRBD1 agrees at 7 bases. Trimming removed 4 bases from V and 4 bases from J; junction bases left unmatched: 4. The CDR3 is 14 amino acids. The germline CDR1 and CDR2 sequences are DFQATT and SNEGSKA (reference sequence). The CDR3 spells CSATGGGYNSPLHF. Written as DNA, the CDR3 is TGCAGTGCTACAGGGGGGGGGTATAATTCACCCCTCCACTTT.

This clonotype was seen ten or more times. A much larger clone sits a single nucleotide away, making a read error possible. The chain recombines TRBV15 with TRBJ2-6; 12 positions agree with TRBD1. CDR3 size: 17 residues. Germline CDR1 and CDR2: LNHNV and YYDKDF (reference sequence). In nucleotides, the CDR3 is TGTGCCACCAGCGTCCGGGACAGGGGGCTTGGGGCCAACGTCCGGACTTTC. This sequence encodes CATSVRDRGLGANVRTF.

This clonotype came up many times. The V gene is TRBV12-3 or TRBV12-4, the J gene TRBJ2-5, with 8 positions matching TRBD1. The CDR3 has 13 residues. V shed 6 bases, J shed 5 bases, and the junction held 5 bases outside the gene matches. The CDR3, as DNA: TGTGCCAGCAGCTTCGACAGGGGTGAGACCCAGTACTTC. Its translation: CASSFDRGETQYF.

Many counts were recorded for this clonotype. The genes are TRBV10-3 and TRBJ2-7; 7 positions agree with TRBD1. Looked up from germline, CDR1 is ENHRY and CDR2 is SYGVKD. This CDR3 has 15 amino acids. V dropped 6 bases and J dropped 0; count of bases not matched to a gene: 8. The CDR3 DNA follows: TGTGCCATCAGGAGCGGACAGGCCGCCTCCTACGAGCAGTACTTC. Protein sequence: CAIRSGQAASYEQYF.

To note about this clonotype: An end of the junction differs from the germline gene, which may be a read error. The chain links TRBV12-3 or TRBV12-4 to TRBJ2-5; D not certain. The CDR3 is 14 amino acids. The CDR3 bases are TGTGCCAGTAGTTCAGGCAGACAATCCTACGCGCAGTACTTC. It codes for CASSSGRQSYAQYF.

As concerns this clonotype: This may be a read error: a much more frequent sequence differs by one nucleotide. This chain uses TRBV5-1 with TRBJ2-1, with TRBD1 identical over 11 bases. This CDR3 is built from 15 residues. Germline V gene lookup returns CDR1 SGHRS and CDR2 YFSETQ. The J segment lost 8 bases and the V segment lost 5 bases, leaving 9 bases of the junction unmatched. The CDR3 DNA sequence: TGCGCCAGCAGGCACCAACGGACAGGGGGCGATGAGCAGTTCTTC. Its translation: CASRHQRTGGDEQFF.

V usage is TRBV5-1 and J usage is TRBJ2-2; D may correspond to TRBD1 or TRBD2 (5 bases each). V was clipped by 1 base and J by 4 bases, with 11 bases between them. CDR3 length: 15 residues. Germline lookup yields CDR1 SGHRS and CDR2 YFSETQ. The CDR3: CASSLHGGPTGELFF. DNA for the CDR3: TGCGCCAGCAGCTTGCATGGGGGTCCCACCGGGGAGCTGTTTTTT. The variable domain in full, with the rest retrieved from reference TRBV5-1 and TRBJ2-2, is KAGVTQTPRYLIKTRGQQVTLSCSPISGHRSVSWYQQTPGQGLQFLFEYFSETQRNKGNFPGRFSGRQFSNSRSEMNVSTLELGDSALYLCASSLHGGPTGELFFGEGSRLTVL.

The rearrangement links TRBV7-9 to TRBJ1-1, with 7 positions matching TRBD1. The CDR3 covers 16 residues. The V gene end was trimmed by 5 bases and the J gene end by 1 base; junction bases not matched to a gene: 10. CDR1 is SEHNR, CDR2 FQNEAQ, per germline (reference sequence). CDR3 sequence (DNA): TGTGCCAGCAGCCCAGGAACAGGGGCCTCGAACACTGAAGCTTTCTTT. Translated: CASSPGTGASNTEAFF.

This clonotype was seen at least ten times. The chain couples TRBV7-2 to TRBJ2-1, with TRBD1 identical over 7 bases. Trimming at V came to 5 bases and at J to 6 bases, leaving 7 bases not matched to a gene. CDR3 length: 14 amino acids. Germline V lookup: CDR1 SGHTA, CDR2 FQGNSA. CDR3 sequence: CASSHRDRSNEQFF. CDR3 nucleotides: TGTGCCAGCAGCCACCGGGACAGATCCAATGAGCAGTTCTTC.